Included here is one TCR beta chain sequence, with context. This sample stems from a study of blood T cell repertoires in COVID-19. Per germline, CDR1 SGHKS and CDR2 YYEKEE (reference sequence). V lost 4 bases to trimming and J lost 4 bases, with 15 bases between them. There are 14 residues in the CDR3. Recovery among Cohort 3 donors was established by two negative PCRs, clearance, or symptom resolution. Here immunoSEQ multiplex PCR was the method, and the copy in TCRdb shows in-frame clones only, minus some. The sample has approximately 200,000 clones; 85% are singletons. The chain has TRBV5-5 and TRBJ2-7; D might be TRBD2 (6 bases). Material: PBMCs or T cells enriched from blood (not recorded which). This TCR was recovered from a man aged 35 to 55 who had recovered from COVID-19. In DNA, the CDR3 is TGTGCCAGCAGCCTCAAGGAGGGATTGTACGAGCAGTACTTC. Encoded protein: CASSLKEGLYEQYF.